This T cell receptor beta chain was profiled in a study of shared clonotypes between healthy human individuals (TCRdb year 2020). Looking at the study overall: Two women and three men aged 18 to 49 years were included in the cohort. For each donor, CD4 naive and CD4 memory were each given three plates, CD8 naive was given two plates, and CD8 memory was given one plate. To estimate repertoire size and how much clonotype sharing occurs between individuals, the study deeply sequenced the blood TCR repertoires of five healthy adults. To increase sequencing depth and limit assay-specific biases, TCR repertoire library preparation and sequencing were carried out by different laboratories using diverse techniques. Leukapheresis yielded between about 0.9 and 10 billion PBMCs per donor. Summary of the overall study and its limitations: Naive subsets generally had larger estimated clonotype richness than memory subsets did. Because the study included a small number of donors, the genetic and exposure-history diversity represented was limited. Incomplete sequencing was indicated by rarefaction of sorted-subset datasets, despite the large sequencing depth. Based on pairwise subsampling, the degree of clonotype sharing among donors was expected to be affected by sequencing depth. Clonotypes shared by all four sorted-subset donors showed higher generation probabilities than non-shared clonotypes. Sampling was limited to blood, and TCR repertoires in tissue likely differ from TCR repertoires in blood. About 4.5% of naive CD4, 3% to 3.5% of naive CD8, 2.3% of memory CD4, and around 0.4% of memory CD8 clonotypes were shared across a handful of donors.

TCR CDR3 regions were amplified from genomic DNA by multiplex PCR using the deep immunoSEQ assay. Extracted genomic DNA from each cell subset was distributed evenly across all wells of several immunoSEQ 96-well plates, and each plate was treated as a replicate. For sorted subsets, each replicate PCR was loaded with roughly 190 ng genomic DNA, equivalent to 25,000 to 30,000 T cell genomes. The purified libraries were quantified using a Qubit 3.0 fluorometer, sized with a Bioanalyzer 2100, and then quantified again using the KAPA Library Quantification kit. Every immunoSEQ 96-well plate was sequenced on a separate single-read 150-cycle Illumina NextSeq 550 flow cell. On the study's bioinformatics: Because only junctional sequences without quality scores were contained in the immunoSEQ output, filtering matching that applied to full-length reads could not be performed. To assign V/J genes and CDR3, sequences were annotated against IMGT germline references using PyIR, a Python wrapper for IgBLAST v1.9. Any read was removed if the V/J assignment was weak (E-value above 1e-6), the CDR3 was missing, or the read contained stop codons, out-of-frame junctions, or ambiguous translated residues. V3J clonotypes were defined as sequences sharing an identical inferred V gene, J gene, and CDR3 amino acid sequence. Percentage overlap between repertoires was calculated by dividing the number of shared unique clonotypes by the size of the smaller repertoire. RTK rarefaction, the Chao1 estimator, and Recon v2.1 estimates of unobserved clonotypes were used to assess repertoire richness. OLGA was used to compute generation probabilities for all TCRbeta clonotypes that the gDNA method yielded from a handful of donors. What TCRdb holds here is the immuneACCESS table cut down to in-frame rearrangements. Part of the clones is not present; checked against another copy, under half of the missing clones reflect an unresolved V gene, and the others are unexplained. V, J and clone size are taken as reported in that table, and D and trimming were inferred from the DNA itself. This sample has about 2.1 million clones in its table, and 90% to 95% of those were observed once. Around 1.7% of the sample rests with the top ten.

The CDR3, cysteine through phenylalanine, is 15 amino acids long. Solely the CDR3 DNA is kept, with 45 bases framed from the first base. In the germline V gene, CDR1 corresponds to SGDLS and CDR2 to YYNGEE. V is cut by 3 bases and J by 4 bases, and the space between the germline ends is 16 bases. CD8 naive samples were obtained by positive selection for CCR7 among CD45RO-negative cells, yielding a CD45RA+CCR7+ population from which TemRA cells were excluded. Donors were healthy HIV-negative adults with no recently reported acute infections or vaccinations. Only Caucasian adults living in Nashville, Tennessee, USA were represented among the donors. Blood was collected by leukapheresis, and PBMCs were isolated by Ficoll-Histopaque density gradient centrifugation and then cryopreserved in liquid nitrogen vapor phase. Purity and quantity of every magnetically sorted T cell population were checked by analytical flow cytometry. Genomic DNA was isolated from each sorted fraction and quantified by UV absorbance on a Nanodrop 2000c.

The sample holds one count of this clone. The target of this receptor is not known. Base qualities were left out, and no much larger clone turns up one base away. The source is a man between 18 and 35 years old in good health. Some clones in this sample may be carry-over from other donors' samples. The sample was naive CD8+ T cells from PBMCs. The cell subset or site label for this specimen denotes: CD45RA+CCR7+. The chain uses TRBV9 and TRBJ1-2; perhaps TRBD1 is the D gene, with 5 bases matching. At the DNA level, the sequence is TGTGCCAGCAGCGAGGGCGAGGGACCCCTCTATGGCTACACCTTC. It translates to CASSEGEGPLYGYTF.